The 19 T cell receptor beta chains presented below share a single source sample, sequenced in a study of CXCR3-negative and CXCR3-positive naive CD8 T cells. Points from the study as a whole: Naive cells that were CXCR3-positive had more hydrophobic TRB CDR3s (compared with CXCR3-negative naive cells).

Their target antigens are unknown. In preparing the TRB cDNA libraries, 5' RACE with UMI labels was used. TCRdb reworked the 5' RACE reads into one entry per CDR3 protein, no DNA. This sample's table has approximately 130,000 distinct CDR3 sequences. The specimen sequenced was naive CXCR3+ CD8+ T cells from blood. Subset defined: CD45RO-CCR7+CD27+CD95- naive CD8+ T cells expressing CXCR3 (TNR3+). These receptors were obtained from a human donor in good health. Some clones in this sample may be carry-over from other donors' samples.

This chain's CDR3 is CASSQTQGAVQPQHF. The V and J genes are TRBV4-1 and TRBJ1-5; without DNA, the TCRdb call of TRBD1 cannot be checked. The CDR3 has 15 residues. CDR1 and CDR2 (germline): MGHRA, YSYEKL.

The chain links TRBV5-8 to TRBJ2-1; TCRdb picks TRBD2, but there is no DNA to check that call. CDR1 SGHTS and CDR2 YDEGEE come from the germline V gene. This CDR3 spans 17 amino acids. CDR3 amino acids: CASSLFGLAGGLNEQFF.

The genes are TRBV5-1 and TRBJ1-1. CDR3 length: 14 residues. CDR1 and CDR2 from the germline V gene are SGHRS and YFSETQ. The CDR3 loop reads CASSLVGSGTEAFF.

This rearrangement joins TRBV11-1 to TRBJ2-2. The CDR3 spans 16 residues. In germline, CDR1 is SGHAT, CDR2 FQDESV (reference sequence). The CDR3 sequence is CASSFLRPPNTGELFF. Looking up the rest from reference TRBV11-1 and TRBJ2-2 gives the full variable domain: EAEVAQSPRYKITEKSQAVAFWCDPISGHATLYWYRQILGQGPELLVQFQDESVVDDSQLPKDRFSAERLKGVDSTLKIQPAELGDSAMYLCASSFLRPPNTGELFFGEGSRLTVL.

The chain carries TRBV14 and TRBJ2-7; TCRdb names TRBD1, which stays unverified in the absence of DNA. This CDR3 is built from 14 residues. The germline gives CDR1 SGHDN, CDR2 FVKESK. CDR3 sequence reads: CASSQETGIYEQYF.

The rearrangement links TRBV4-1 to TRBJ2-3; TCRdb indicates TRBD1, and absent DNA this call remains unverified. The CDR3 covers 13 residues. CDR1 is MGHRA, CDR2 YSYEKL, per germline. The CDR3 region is CASRGPGADTQYF.

CDR3 in amino acids: CASSLNMDTGEAFF. This chain connects TRBV13 to TRBJ1-1. Per the germline V gene, CDR1 is PRHDT and CDR2 is FYEKMQ (reference sequence). This CDR3 is 14 amino acids long.

The CDR3: CASSLYAVGTGGGVEAFF. The chain links TRBV7-2 to TRBJ1-1; there is no DNA to check the TCRdb D call of TRBD1. Germline V CDR1 and CDR2: SGHTA, FQGNSA. The CDR3 has 18 residues.

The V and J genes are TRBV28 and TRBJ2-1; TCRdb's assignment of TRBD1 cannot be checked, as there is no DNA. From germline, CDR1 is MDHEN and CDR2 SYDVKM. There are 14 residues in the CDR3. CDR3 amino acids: CASSLGQTYNEQFF.

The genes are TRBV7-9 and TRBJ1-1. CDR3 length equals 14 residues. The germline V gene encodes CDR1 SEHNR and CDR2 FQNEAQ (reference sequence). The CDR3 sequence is CASSFRSRNTEAFF.

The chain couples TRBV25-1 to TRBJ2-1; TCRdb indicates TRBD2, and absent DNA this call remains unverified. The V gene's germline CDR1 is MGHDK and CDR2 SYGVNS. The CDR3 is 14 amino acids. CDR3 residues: CASRSGEVYNEQFF.

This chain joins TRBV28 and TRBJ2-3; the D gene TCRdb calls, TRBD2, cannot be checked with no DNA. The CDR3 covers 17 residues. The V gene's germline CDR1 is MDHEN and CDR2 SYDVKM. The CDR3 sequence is CASSPYFGTIDTDTQYF. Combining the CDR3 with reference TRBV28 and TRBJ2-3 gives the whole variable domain DVKVTQSSRYLVKRTGEKVFLECVQDMDHENMFWYRQDPGLGLRLIYFSYDVKMKEKGDIPEGYSVSREKKERFSLILESASTNQTSMYLCASSPYFGTIDTDTQYFGPGTRLTVL.

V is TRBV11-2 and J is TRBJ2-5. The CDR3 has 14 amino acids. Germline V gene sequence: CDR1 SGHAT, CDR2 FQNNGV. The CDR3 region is CASSLGSGRETQYF.

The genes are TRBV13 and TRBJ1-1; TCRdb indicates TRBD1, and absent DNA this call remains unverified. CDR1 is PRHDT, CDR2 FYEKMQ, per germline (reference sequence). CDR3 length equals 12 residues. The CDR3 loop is CASSQGALEAFF. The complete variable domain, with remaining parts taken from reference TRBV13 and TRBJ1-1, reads AAGVIQSPRHLIKEKRETATLKCYPIPRHDTVYWYQQGPGQDPQFLISFYEKMQSDKGSIPDRFSAQQFSDYHSELNMSSLELGDSALYFCASSQGALEAFFGQGTRLTVV.

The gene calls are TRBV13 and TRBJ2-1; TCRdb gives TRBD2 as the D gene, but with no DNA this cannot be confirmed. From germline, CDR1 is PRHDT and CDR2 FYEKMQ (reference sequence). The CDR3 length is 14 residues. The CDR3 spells CASSRLAGHNEQFF. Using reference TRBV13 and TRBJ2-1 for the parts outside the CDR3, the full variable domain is AAGVIQSPRHLIKEKRETATLKCYPIPRHDTVYWYQQGPGQDPQFLISFYEKMQSDKGSIPDRFSAQQFSDYHSELNMSSLELGDSALYFCASSRLAGHNEQFFGPGTRLTVL.

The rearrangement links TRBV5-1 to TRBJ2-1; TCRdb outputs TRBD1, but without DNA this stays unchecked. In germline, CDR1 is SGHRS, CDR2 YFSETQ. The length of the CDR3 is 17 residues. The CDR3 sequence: CASSLFVGTGTPSEQFF.

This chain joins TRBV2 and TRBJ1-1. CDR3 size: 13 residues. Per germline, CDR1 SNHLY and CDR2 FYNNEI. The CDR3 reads CASSNPGLTEAFF.

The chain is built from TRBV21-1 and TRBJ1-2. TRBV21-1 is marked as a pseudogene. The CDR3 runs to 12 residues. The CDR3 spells CASRWPNYGYTF.

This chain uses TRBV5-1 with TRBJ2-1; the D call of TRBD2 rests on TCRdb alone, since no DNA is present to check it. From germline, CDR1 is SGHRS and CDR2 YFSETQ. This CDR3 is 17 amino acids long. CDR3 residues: CASSLAITGSGVDEQFF.